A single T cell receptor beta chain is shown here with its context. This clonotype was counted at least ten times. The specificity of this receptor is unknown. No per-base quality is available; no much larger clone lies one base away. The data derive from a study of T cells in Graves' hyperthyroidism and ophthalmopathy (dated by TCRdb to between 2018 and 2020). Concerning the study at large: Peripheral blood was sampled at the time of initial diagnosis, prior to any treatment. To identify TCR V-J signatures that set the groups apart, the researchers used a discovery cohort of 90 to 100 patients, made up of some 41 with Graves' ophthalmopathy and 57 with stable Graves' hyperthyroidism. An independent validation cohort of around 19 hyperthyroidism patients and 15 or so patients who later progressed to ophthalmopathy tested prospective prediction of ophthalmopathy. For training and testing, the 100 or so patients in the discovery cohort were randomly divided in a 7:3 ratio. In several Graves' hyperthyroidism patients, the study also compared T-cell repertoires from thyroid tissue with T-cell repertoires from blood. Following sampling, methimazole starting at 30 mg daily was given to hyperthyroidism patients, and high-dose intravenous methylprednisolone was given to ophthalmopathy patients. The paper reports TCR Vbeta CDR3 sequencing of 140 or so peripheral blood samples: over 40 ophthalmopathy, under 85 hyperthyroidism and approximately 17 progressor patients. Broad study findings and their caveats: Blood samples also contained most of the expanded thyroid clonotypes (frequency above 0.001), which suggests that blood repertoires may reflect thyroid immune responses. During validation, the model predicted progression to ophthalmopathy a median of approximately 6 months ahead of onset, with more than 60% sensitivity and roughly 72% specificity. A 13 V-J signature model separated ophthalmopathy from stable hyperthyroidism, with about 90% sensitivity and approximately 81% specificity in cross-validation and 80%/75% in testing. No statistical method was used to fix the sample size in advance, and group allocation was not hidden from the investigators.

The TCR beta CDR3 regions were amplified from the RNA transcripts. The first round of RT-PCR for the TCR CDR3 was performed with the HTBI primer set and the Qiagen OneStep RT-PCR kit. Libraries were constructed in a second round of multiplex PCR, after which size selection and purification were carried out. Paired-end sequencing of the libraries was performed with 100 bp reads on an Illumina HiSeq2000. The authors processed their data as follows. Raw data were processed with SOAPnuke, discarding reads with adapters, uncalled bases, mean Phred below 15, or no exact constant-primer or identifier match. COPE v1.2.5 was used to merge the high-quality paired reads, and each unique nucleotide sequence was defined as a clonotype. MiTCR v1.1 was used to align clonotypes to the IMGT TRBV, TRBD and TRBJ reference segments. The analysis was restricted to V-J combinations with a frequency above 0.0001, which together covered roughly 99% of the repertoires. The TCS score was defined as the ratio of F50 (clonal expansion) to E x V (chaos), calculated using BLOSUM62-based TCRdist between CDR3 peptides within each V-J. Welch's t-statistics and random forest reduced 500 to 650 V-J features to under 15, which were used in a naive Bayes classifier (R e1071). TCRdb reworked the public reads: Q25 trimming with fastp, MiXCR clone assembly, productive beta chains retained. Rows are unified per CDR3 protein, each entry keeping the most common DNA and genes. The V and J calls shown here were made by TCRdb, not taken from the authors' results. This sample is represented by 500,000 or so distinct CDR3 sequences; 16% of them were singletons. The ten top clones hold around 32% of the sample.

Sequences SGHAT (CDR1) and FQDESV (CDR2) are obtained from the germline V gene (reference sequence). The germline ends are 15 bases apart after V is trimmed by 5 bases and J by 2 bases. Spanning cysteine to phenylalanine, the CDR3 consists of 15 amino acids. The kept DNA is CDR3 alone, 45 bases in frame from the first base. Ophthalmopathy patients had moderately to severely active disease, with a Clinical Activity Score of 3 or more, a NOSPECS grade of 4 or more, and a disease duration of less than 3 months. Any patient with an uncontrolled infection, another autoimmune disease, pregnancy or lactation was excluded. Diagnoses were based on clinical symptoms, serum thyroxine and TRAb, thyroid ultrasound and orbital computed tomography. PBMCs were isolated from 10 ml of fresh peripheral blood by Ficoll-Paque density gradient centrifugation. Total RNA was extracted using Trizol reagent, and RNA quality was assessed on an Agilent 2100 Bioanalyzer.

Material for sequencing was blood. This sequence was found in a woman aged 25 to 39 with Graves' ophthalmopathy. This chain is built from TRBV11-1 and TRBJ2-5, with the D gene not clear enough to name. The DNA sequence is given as TGTGCCAGCAGCCGAGATACGAATGATCAAGAGACCCAGTACTTC. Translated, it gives CASSRDTNDQETQYF.